The 28 T cell receptor beta chains below were found in one sample sequenced in a study of blood T cell repertoires in COVID-19. TCRdb's table, derived via immunoSEQ multiplex PCR, lists solely in-frame clones and lacks some. The sample yields around 60,000 clones, more than 80% seen once. The material sequenced was peripheral blood. The receptor set was obtained from a woman at least 80 years old with active COVID-19.

The chain is built from TRBV5-6 and TRBJ2-5, with TRBD1 matching 11 bases. Germline V gives CDR1 SGHDT, CDR2 YYEEEE. Germline trimming cut 4 bases from V and 4 bases from J; bases unmatched to any gene: 6. CDR3 size: 15 residues. CDR3 sequence: CASSQGQGVRETQYF. CDR3 in DNA: TGTGCCAGCAGCCAGGGACAGGGGGTCCGAGAGACCCAGTACTTC.

The chain links TRBV5-8 to TRBJ1-4, with 8 positions matching TRBD1. In germline, CDR1 is SGHTS, CDR2 YDEGEE. V was clipped by 3 bases and J by 3 bases; unmatched bases: 7. This CDR3 has 16 residues. CDR3 region: CASSYGQGRANEKLFF. The CDR3 bases are TGTGCCAGCAGCTACGGACAGGGTAGGGCTAATGAAAAACTGTTTTTT.

The V call is TRBV7-9, the J call TRBJ2-5; 8 positions match TRBD2. The CDR3 loop spans 13 amino acids. The germline V gene encodes CDR1 SEHNR and CDR2 FQNEAQ (reference sequence). The trim removed 4 bases at V and 4 bases at J, leaving 2 bases unmatched. CDR3 region: CASSSSGRETQYF. As DNA, the CDR3 is TGTGCCAGCAGCTCAAGCGGGAGAGAGACCCAGTACTTC. Combining the CDR3 with reference TRBV7-9 and TRBJ2-5 gives the whole variable domain DTGVSQNPRHKITKRGQNVTFRCDPISEHNRLYWYRQTLGQGPEFLTYFQNEAQLEKSRLLSDRFSAERPKGSFSTLEIQRTEQGDSAMYLCASSSSGRETQYFGPGTRLLVL.

The chain has TRBV4-1 and TRBJ1-5, with a weak D call TRBD1 (6 bases). Germline CDR1 MGHRA, CDR2 YSYEKL. The V end lost 5 bases, the J end lost 6 bases, and 11 bases lay between the germline ends. There are 13 residues in the CDR3. CDR3 sequence (DNA): TGCGCCAGCAGCGGACAGATCGGTCAGCCCCAGCATTTT. Translating it yields CASSGQIGQPQHF.

V is TRBV6-5 and J is TRBJ2-1, with D possibly being TRBD2 (5 bases). This CDR3 comprises 16 residues. V gave up 2 bases and J gave up 2 bases, with 13 bases separating them. CDR1 is MNHEY, CDR2 SVGAGI, per germline. CDR3 nucleotides: TGTGCCAGCAGTTACGGAGGTTCCCTGACCTACAATGAGCAGTTCTTC. Translation gives CASSYGGSLTYNEQFF.

The CDR3 region is CASSPRGQMNTEAFF. The DNA of the CDR3 is TGTGCCAGTAGCCCTCGCGGGCAAATGAACACTGAAGCTTTCTTT. V gene TRBV19 combines with J gene TRBJ1-1; D is undetermined. Germline values: CDR1 LNHDA, CDR2 SQIVND (reference sequence). V was clipped by 6 bases and J by 0 bases, with 14 bases between them. This CDR3 has 15 amino acids.

V usage is TRBV5-1 and J usage is TRBJ2-7; no clear D. This CDR3 spans 13 amino acids. CDR1 is SGHRS and CDR2 is YFSETQ in the germline V gene. V was clipped by 3 bases and J by 0 bases, with 7 bases between them. Written as DNA, the CDR3 is TGCGCCAGCAGCTCGGTAGTCTCCTACGAGCAGTACTTC. This translates into CASSSVVSYEQYF.

The chain has TRBV20-1 and TRBJ1-2; a possible D gene is TRBD1 (5 bases). The CDR3 covers 14 residues. Trimming took 3 bases from V and 3 from J, leaving 14 bases between them. Germline V CDR1 and CDR2: DFQATT, SNEGSKA (reference sequence). CDR3 sequence reads: CSASGYGRDYGYTF. CDR3 nucleotide sequence: TGCAGTGCTAGTGGCTATGGCAGGGACTATGGCTACACCTTC.

The gene calls are TRBV6-5 and TRBJ2-5; tentatively, D is TRBD2 (6 bases). The CDR3 extends over 13 amino acids. In germline, CDR1 is MNHEY, CDR2 SVGAGI. V lost 5 bases and J 5 bases, leaving 12 bases between the germline ends. CDR3 sequence reads: CASSRESRETQYF. The DNA for the CDR3 is TGTGCCAGCAGTCGGGAGTCTCGGGAGACCCAGTACTTC.

This clone appeared a single time. The chain has TRBV2 and TRBJ1-4; a weak D match, TRBD1 (5 bases). The V end was cut by 8 bases, the J end by 4 bases, with 14 bases between. Germline values: CDR1 SNHLY, CDR2 FYNNEI. This CDR3 contains 14 residues. In nucleotides, the CDR3 is TGTGCCAGCGGAACCGGGGGAGTTAATGAAAAACTGTTTTTT. This codes for CASGTGGVNEKLFF.

This chain links TRBV5-1 with TRBJ1-4; D might be TRBD1 (5 bases). V was pared by 1 base and J by 5 bases, with 12 bases between. Germline V lookup: CDR1 SGHRS, CDR2 YFSETQ. CDR3 length equals 15 residues. CDR3 loop: CASSLSTGLNEKLFF. The CDR3 coding sequence is TGCGCCAGCAGCTTGAGTACAGGCCTGAATGAAAAACTGTTTTTT.

The V call is TRBV19, the J call TRBJ2-5, with 7 bases matching TRBD1. This CDR3 has 14 residues. Germline V gene sequence: CDR1 LNHDA, CDR2 SQIVND (reference sequence). With V trimmed by 4 bases and J by 2 bases, 4 bases remained unmatched. This chain's CDR3 is CASSKGTVQETQYF. In DNA form, the CDR3 reads TGTGCCAGTAGTAAAGGGACAGTTCAAGAGACCCAGTACTTC.

The gene calls are TRBV2 and TRBJ2-7; 7 nucleotides line up with TRBD1. Germline values: CDR1 SNHLY, CDR2 FYNNEI. The CDR3 loop spans 14 amino acids. V lost 4 bases to trimming and J lost 0 bases; unmatched junction nucleotides: 3. CDR3 amino acids: CASSGDSYSYEQYF. The CDR3 DNA reads TGTGCCAGCAGTGGGGACAGCTACTCCTACGAGCAGTACTTC.

This rearrangement joins TRBV6-6 to TRBJ1-2; tentative D call: TRBD1 (5 bases). V was trimmed by 3 bases and J by 8 bases, leaving 10 bases between them. This CDR3 spans 12 amino acids. In germline, CDR1 is MNHNY, CDR2 SVGAGI (reference sequence). CDR3 nucleotide sequence: TGTGCCAGCAGTTATAGTCAGGGAGGCTACACCTTC. Encoded protein: CASSYSQGGYTF.

This sequence joins TRBV2 and TRBJ1-2; D perhaps matches TRBD1 (5 bases). V was shortened by 6 bases and J by 4 bases, with 9 bases between the two germline ends. This CDR3 is built from 12 residues. Looked up from germline, CDR1 is SNHLY and CDR2 is FYNNEI. In DNA form, the CDR3 reads TGTGCCAGCAGCTTGACAGTCTATGGCTACACCTTC. Residues: CASSLTVYGYTF.

The rearrangement uses TRBV5-1 and TRBJ2-1; TRBD2 aligns across 9 bases. This CDR3 region has 15 residues. Per the germline V gene, CDR1 is SGHRS and CDR2 is YFSETQ. Germline trimming cut 0 bases from V and 7 bases from J; bases unmatched to any gene: 5. This CDR3 is CASSLDSLAGNEQFF. Written as DNA, the CDR3 is TGCGCCAGCAGCTTGGACTCTCTAGCGGGAAATGAGCAGTTCTTC.

This clone was picked up one time. The J gene is TRBJ2-2, the V gene TRBV11-3; D not certain. V lost 5 bases, J lost 3 bases, and 10 bases lay in between. The CDR3 is 14 amino acids. The germline V gene encodes CDR1 SGHNT and CDR2 YENEEA. The CDR3: CASSPDTYTGELFF. Here the CDR3 DNA reads TGTGCCAGCAGCCCAGACACCTACACCGGGGAGCTGTTTTTT.

The chain carries TRBV19 and TRBJ1-2; 10 positions agree with TRBD1. From germline, CDR1 is LNHDA and CDR2 SQIVND (reference sequence). The CDR3 is 13 amino acids. J gave up 6 bases and V 3 bases, and 1 base lay outside the gene matches. CDR3 DNA: TGTGCCAGTAGTATGGACAGGGGGAATGGCTACACCTTC. This codes for CASSMDRGNGYTF.

The sample holds one count of this clone. The chain combines TRBV3-1 (or the pseudogene TRBV3-2) with TRBJ2-1; D is undetermined. The V and J ends lost 0 bases and 4 bases respectively, with 10 bases between them. This CDR3 spans 15 amino acids. Germline V gene lookup returns CDR1 LGHDT and CDR2 YNNKEL (reference sequence). CDR3 loop: CASSQDTARYNEQFF. The DNA for the CDR3 is TGTGCCAGCAGCCAAGATACGGCTAGATACAATGAGCAGTTCTTC.

This clone occurred once. V usage is TRBV6-4 and J usage is TRBJ1-5, with D hard to call. Germline CDR1 MRHNA, CDR2 SNTAGT. The CDR3 spans 11 residues. V was trimmed by 7 bases and J by 3 bases, leaving 4 bases between them. The DNA for the CDR3 is TGTGCCAGCACTCCCAATCAGCCCCAGCATTTT. Protein product: CASTPNQPQHF.

This clone was recorded once. The chain couples TRBV5-1 to TRBJ1-2, with a possible D match to TRBD1 (5 bases). The CDR3 runs 15 residues. Germline lookup yields CDR1 SGHRS and CDR2 YFSETQ. Trimming pared 3 bases from V and 3 bases from J, leaving 15 bases between. The CDR3 DNA is TGCGCCAGCAGCTGGGGGAGAGGAGGGGACTATGGCTACACCTTC. This gives the protein CASSWGRGGDYGYTF. Variable domain in full (rest from reference TRBV5-1 and TRBJ1-2): KAGVTQTPRYLIKTRGQQVTLSCSPISGHRSVSWYQQTPGQGLQFLFEYFSETQRNKGNFPGRFSGRQFSNSRSEMNVSTLELGDSALYLCASSWGRGGDYGYTFGSGTRLTVV.

This sequence joins TRBV5-1 and TRBJ2-7; 9 positions agree with TRBD1. CDR3 length: 14 amino acids. Per germline, CDR1 SGHRS and CDR2 YFSETQ. The V segment lost 4 bases and the J segment 4 bases; nucleotides outside the gene matches: 6. The CDR3 DNA follows: TGCGCCAGCAGCCAAGGGACAGGGCCATACGAGCAGTACTTC. As protein: CASSQGTGPYEQYF.

V and J are TRBV27 and TRBJ1-5; the D is unclear. V dropped 7 bases and J dropped 5 bases, with 12 bases sitting between them. This CDR3 has 13 amino acids. Germline V gene sequence: CDR1 MNHEY, CDR2 SMNVEV (reference sequence). CDR3 in DNA: TGTGCCAGCACCTGGGCCCCCGATCAGCCCCAGCATTTT. As protein: CASTWAPDQPQHF.

In its sample, this clone was seen a few times. The chain recombines TRBV24-1 with TRBJ2-2, with a tentative D call TRBD1 (6 bases). The CDR3 spans 16 residues. Between the trimmed V and J ends, which lost 4 bases and 1 base, there was a span of 12 bases. The germline V gene encodes CDR1 KGHDR and CDR2 SFDVKD. CDR3 sequence: CATSDRGQMNTGELFF. The CDR3 nucleotides read TGTGCCACCAGTGACCGCGGACAGATGAACACCGGGGAGCTGTTTTTT.

CDR3 DNA sequence: TGTGCCAGCAGTTTAGGGCTCAACCCTGGCCCAGATACGCAGTATTTT. Translated: CASSLGLNPGPDTQYF. The chain uses TRBV27 and TRBJ2-3; the D is unclear. Trimming removed 2 bases at V and 4 bases at J, with 16 bases between. The CDR3 loop spans 16 amino acids. Per the germline V gene, CDR1 is MNHEY and CDR2 is SMNVEV (reference sequence).

The chain carries TRBV24-1 and TRBJ2-1, with no clear D. Trimming cost V 0 bases and J 5 bases, with 10 bases left between them. Germline loops: CDR1 KGHDR, CDR2 SFDVKD. The CDR3 length is 15 residues. The CDR3 is CATSDLGQENNEQFF. The CDR3 nucleotides are TGTGCCACCAGTGATTTGGGGCAGGAAAACAATGAGCAGTTCTTC.

The rearrangement uses TRBV19 and TRBJ2-1; TRBD2 matches 12 bases. Trimming at V came to 5 bases and at J to 12 bases, leaving 11 bases not matched to a gene. Germline V gene sequence: CDR1 LNHDA, CDR2 SQIVND (reference sequence). The CDR3 covers 15 residues. The CDR3 sequence is CASSPQGLAGLGQFF. CDR3 nucleotides: TGTGCCAGTAGTCCTCAGGGACTAGCGGGCCTGGGGCAGTTCTTC.

The rearrangement joins TRBV19 to TRBJ2-1, with D possibly being TRBD1 (6 bases). V lost 7 bases, J lost 13 bases, and 23 bases lay in between. This CDR3 is built from 14 residues. The germline V gene encodes CDR1 LNHDA and CDR2 SQIVND (reference sequence). The CDR3 sequence is CASTSGAGDNIQFF. The CDR3 region has the DNA TGTGCCAGTACCTCAGGGGCCGGGGACAATATCCAGTTCTTC.